This T cell receptor (beta chain) was identified in a study of cytomegalovirus exposure and HLA in healthy donors. On the study more broadly: Membership in the Caucasian-associated ancestry cluster was found for around 81% of approximately 430 genotyped donors.

Study-level points and caveats: 87-base-pair reads could not separate some V segments, including TRBV6-2 and TRBV6-3. Fewer N-insertions than the roughly 670-donor mean were reportedly shown by an Asian-associated ancestry cluster in a later analysis.

For this clone: The target antigen is unknown.

The PCR contained 60 Vbeta and 13 Jbeta primers. Original methodology: The count from a later analysis was about 80 million unique TCR beta chains, some 12 million of them shared. Repertoires were generated with immunoSEQ multiplex PCR, while TCRdb's copy carries only in-frame clones and drops some. D and trimming come from the DNA, and the V and J calls and clone size come from that table. The sample records some 100,000 clones, approximately 72% being singletons. CDR3 size: 13 residues. With 2 bases removed from V and 7 bases from J, the gap between germline ends came to 6 bases. Germline V gene data show CDR1 as MNHNS and CDR2 as SASEGT.

The sequenced sample was PBMCs. The chain couples TRBV6-1 to TRBJ1-6; no clear D gene. The receptor was isolated from a male donor in good health and CMV-seropositive. CDR3 sequence reads: CASSELQNSPLHF. The CDR3 region has the DNA TGTGCCAGCAGTGAATTGCAGAATTCACCCCTCCACTTT.